One and the same sample provided the 18 T cell receptor beta chains below, sequenced in a study of blood T cell repertoires in COVID-19. Sequencing used immunoSEQ multiplex PCR; TCRdb keeps in-frame clones, though not all of them. Of about 350,000 clones in the sample, roughly 86% are singletons; the top ten hold around 6.6%. Sequencing was done on a sample of peripheral blood. The receptors come from a woman aged 65 to 85 with COVID-19, enrolled during active disease.

A few counts support this clone. The chain employs TRBV3-1 (or the pseudogene TRBV3-2) and TRBJ1-4; 9 bases agree with TRBD1. The V gene's germline CDR1 is LGHDT and CDR2 YNNKEL (reference sequence). The CDR3 extends over 13 amino acids. J gave up 6 bases and V 6 bases, and 2 bases lay outside the gene matches. This chain's CDR3 is CASRRQGDEKLFF. DNA of the CDR3: TGTGCCAGCAGACGACAGGGGGATGAAAAACTGTTTTTT.

V and J are TRBV4-1 and TRBJ1-2, with no clear D. V was shortened by 5 bases and J by 7 bases, with 14 bases between the two germline ends. Germline CDR1 MGHRA, CDR2 YSYEKL. The CDR3 length is 13 residues. The CDR3 bases are TGCGCCAGCAGCTCTCCGGGATTGGGTGGCTACACCTTC. Protein product: CASSSPGLGGYTF.

The chain uses TRBV5-1 and TRBJ2-2; the match to TRBD2 covers 9 bases. CDR1 SGHRS and CDR2 YFSETQ come from the germline V gene. V gave up 2 bases and J gave up 0 bases; unmatched junction bases: 8. The CDR3 totals 18 residues. This CDR3 is CASSFTASGATNTGELFF. DNA for the CDR3: TGCGCCAGCAGCTTTACAGCTAGCGGGGCCACGAACACCGGGGAGCTGTTTTTT.

V is TRBV2 and J is TRBJ2-3; D remains unclear. The germline V gene has CDR1 SNHLY and CDR2 FYNNEI. The CDR3 spans 14 residues. With 2 bases removed from V and 7 bases from J, the gap between germline ends came to 13 bases. CDR3: CASSESTDPNTQYF. CDR3 nucleotide sequence: TGTGCCAGCAGTGAATCTACAGATCCCAATACGCAGTATTTT.

The chain joins TRBV6-5 to TRBJ1-5; TRBD1 agrees at 7 bases. This CDR3 region has 13 residues. The germline V gene has CDR1 MNHEY and CDR2 SVGAGI. V shed 6 bases, J shed 9 bases, and the junction held 8 bases outside the gene matches. CDR3 region: CASRPGGIGPQHF. The CDR3, as DNA: TGTGCCAGCAGGCCAGGGGGGATTGGGCCCCAGCATTTT.

This clone appeared once. This chain's CDR3 is CASSQERYRTGASYNSPLHF. DNA of the CDR3: TGCGCCAGCAGCCAAGAAAGGTATCGGACAGGGGCCTCCTATAATTCACCCCTCCACTTT. The V call is TRBV4-1, the J call TRBJ1-6, with 9 bases aligning to TRBD1. Unmatched junction bases numbered 9, after V lost 0 bases and J lost 0 bases. The CDR3 contains 20 residues. Germline CDR1 MGHRA, CDR2 YSYEKL.

The CDR3 reads CAITRRTGWNTEAFF. The CDR3 DNA follows: TGTGCCATCACGCGCCGGACAGGCTGGAACACTGAAGCTTTCTTT. V and J are TRBV10-3 and TRBJ1-1, with TRBD1 matching over 7 bases. V lost 7 bases, J lost 1 base, and 9 bases stayed unmatched. This CDR3 comprises 15 residues. Germline lookup yields CDR1 ENHRY and CDR2 SYGVKD.

The rearrangement joins TRBV24-1 to TRBJ1-5; TRBD1 aligns across 7 bases. The CDR3 totals 16 residues. V lost 4 bases, J lost 2 bases, and 7 bases stayed unmatched. Germline V lookup: CDR1 KGHDR, CDR2 SFDVKD. CDR3 sequence (DNA): TGTGCCACCAGTGAAGCCCGACAGGGCCGCAATCAGCCCCAGCATTTT. Protein: CATSEARQGRNQPQHF.

This clone was detected once. The chain carries TRBV24-1 and TRBJ1-1; tentatively, D is TRBD1 (5 bases). Germline V CDR1 and CDR2: KGHDR, SFDVKD. This CDR3 is built from 14 residues. V lost 4 bases, J lost 4 bases, and 12 bases lay in between. CDR3 protein: CATSEGRASTEAFF. CDR3 in DNA: TGTGCCACCAGTGAGGGCAGGGCAAGCACTGAAGCTTTCTTT.

V usage is TRBV9 and J usage is TRBJ1-2, with TRBD1 as a possible D gene (5 bases). The CDR3 is 15 amino acids. V shed 4 bases and J shed 0 bases, with 13 bases lying between them. Germline CDR1 SGDLS, CDR2 YYNGEE. CDR3 bases: TGTGCCAGCAGCCTACAGGAGGGATCTAACTATGGCTACACCTTC. It yields the protein CASSLQEGSNYGYTF.

The chain has TRBV9 and TRBJ1-1, with D hard to call. The CDR3 has 15 residues. The V end was cut by 4 bases, the J end by 3 bases, with 16 bases between. Germline lookup yields CDR1 SGDLS and CDR2 YYNGEE. The CDR3 nucleotides are TGTGCCAGCAGCCTCAGAGAGGAGGGAGACACTGAAGCTTTCTTT. This gives the protein CASSLREEGDTEAFF.

V gene TRBV6-5 combines with J gene TRBJ2-7, with D maybe TRBD1 (6 bases). The CDR3 totals 14 residues. V was pared by 7 bases and J by 2 bases, with 15 bases between. Germline V gene lookup returns CDR1 MNHEY and CDR2 SVGAGI. The CDR3 DNA follows: TGTGCCAGCATACAGGGACCCCTTACCTACGAGCAGTACTTC. As protein: CASIQGPLTYEQYF.

This chain joins TRBV30 and TRBJ1-5; 7 nucleotides align to TRBD1. Germline loops: CDR1 GTSNPN, CDR2 SVGIG (reference sequence). This CDR3 has 14 amino acids. After removal of 0 bases from V and 7 bases from J, the junction contained 6 bases not matched to a gene. The CDR3 spells CAWSVQGLGQPQHF. The DNA for the CDR3 is TGTGCCTGGAGTGTACAGGGGCTCGGCCAGCCCCAGCATTTT.

This sequence joins TRBV5-6 and TRBJ1-6; possible D gene TRBD1, 5 bases. Germline V gives CDR1 SGHDT, CDR2 YYEEEE. V was shortened by 4 bases and J by 8 bases, with 13 bases between the two germline ends. CDR3 size: 14 residues. The CDR3, as DNA: TGTGCCAGCAGCATAACAGGTGGGGATTCACCCCTCCACTTT. Translated: CASSITGGDSPLHF. The whole variable domain, filled in from reference TRBV5-6 and TRBJ1-6, reads DAGVTQSPTHLIKTRGQQVTLRCSPKSGHDTVSWYQQALGQGPQFIFQYYEEEERQRGNFPDRFSGHQFPNYSSELNVNALLLGDSALYLCASSITGGDSPLHFGNGTRLTVT.

The chain has TRBV27 and TRBJ1-4; no firm D call. V lost 8 bases to trimming and J lost 7 bases, with 17 bases between them. The CDR3 is 14 amino acids. Germline CDR1 is MNHEY and CDR2 is SMNVEV (reference sequence). The CDR3 here is CASSTLPGGEKLFF. CDR3 DNA: TGTGCCAGCTCCACCCTCCCCGGCGGTGAAAAACTGTTTTTT. Full variable domain (remainder filled in from reference TRBV27 and TRBJ1-4): EAQVTQNPRYLITVTGKKLTVTCSQNMNHEYMSWYRQDPGLGLRQIYYSMNVEVTDKGDVPEGYKVSRKEKRNFPLILESPSPNQTSLYFCASSTLPGGEKLFFGSGTQLSVL.

The CDR3 region has the DNA TGTGCCAGCAGCTTAGCTGGGGCCACTGAAGCTTTCTTT. Its translation is CASSLAGATEAFF. This chain joins TRBV7-9 and TRBJ1-1; a weak D match, TRBD1 (5 bases). Deletions cut 0 bases from V and 4 bases from J, with 6 bases between. Germline lookup yields CDR1 SEHNR and CDR2 FQNEAQ (reference sequence). The CDR3 sequence is 13 residues long.

The chain has TRBV11-2 and TRBJ2-3; D may be TRBD1 (6 bases). V lost 6 bases and J 2 bases, leaving 12 bases between the germline ends. Germline CDR1 is SGHAT and CDR2 is FQNNGV. CDR3 size: 14 residues. The CDR3 loop is CASRPGTSTDTQYF. The CDR3 DNA sequence: TGTGCCAGCAGGCCCGGGACATCCACAGATACGCAGTATTTT. Full variable domain (rest looked up from reference TRBV11-2 and TRBJ2-3): EAGVAQSPRYKIIEKRQSVAFWCNPISGHATLYWYQQILGQGPKLLIQFQNNGVVDDSQLPKDRFSAERLKGVDSTLKIQPAKLEDSAVYLCASRPGTSTDTQYFGPGTRLTVL.

This sequence joins TRBV29-1 and TRBJ2-5; tentative D call: TRBD2 (5 bases). Germline V CDR1 and CDR2: SQVTM, ANQGSEA. Trimming removed 4 bases from V and 3 bases from J, with 9 bases in between. CDR3 size: 12 residues. The CDR3 region has the DNA TGCAGCGTTGGAGGGCTTAAAGAGACCCAGTACTTC. Encoded protein: CSVGGLKETQYF.